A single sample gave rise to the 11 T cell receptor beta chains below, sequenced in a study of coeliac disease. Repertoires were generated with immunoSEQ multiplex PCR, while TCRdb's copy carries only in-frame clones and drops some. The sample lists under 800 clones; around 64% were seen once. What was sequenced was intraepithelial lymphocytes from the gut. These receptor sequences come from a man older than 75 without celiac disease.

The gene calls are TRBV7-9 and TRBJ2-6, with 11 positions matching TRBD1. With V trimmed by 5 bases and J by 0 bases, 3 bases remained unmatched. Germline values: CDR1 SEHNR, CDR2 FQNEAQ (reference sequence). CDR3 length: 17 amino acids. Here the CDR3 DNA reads TGTGCCAGCAGCGTGGGACAGGGGGACTCTGGGGCCAACGTCCTGACTTTC. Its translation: CASSVGQGDSGANVLTF.

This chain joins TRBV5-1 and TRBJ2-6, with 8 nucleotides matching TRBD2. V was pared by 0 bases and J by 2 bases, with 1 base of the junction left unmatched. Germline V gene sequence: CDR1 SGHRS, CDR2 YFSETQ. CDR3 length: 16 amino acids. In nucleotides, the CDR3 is TGCGCCAGCAGCTTGGCCGGGGGGGCTGGGGCCAACGTCCTGACTTTC. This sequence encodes CASSLAGGAGANVLTF.

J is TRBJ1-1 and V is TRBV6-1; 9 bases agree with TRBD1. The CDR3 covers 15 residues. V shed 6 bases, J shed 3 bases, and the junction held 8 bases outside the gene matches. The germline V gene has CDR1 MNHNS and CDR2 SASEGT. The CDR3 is CASRALTGGHTEAFF. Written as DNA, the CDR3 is TGTGCCAGCAGAGCCTTAACAGGGGGCCACACTGAAGCTTTCTTT.

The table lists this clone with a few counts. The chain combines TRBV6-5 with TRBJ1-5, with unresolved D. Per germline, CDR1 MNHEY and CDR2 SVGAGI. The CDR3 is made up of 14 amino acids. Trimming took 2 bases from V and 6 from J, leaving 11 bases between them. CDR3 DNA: TGTGCCAGCAGTTACGGTCCCCCGGGTCAGCCCCAGCATTTT. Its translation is CASSYGPPGQPQHF.

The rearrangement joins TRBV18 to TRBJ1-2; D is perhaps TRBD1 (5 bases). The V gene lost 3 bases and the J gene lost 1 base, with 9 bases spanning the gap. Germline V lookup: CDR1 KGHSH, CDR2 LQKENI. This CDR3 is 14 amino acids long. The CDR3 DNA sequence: TGTGCCAGCTCACCGGACACGGTTAACTATGGCTACACCTTC. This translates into CASSPDTVNYGYTF.

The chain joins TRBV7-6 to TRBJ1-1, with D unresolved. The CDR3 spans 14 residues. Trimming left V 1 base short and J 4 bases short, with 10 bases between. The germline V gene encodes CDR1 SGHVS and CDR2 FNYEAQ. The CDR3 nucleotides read TGTGCCAGCAGCTTAGACGGAGAGCCCACTGAAGCTTTCTTT. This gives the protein CASSLDGEPTEAFF.

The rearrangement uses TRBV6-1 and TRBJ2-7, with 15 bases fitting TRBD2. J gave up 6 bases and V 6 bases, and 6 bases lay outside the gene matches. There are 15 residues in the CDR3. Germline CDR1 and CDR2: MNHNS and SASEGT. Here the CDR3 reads CASRNPGLAGGEQYV. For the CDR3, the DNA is TGTGCCAGCAGAAATCCGGGACTAGCGGGGGGCGAGCAGTACGTC.

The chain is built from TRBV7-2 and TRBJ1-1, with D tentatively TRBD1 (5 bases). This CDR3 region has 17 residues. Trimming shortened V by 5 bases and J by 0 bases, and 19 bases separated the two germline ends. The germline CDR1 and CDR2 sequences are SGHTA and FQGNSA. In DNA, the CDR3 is TGTGCCAGCAGCCCACGTCCCGAACAGGTTATGAACACTGAAGCTTTCTTT. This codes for CASSPRPEQVMNTEAFF.

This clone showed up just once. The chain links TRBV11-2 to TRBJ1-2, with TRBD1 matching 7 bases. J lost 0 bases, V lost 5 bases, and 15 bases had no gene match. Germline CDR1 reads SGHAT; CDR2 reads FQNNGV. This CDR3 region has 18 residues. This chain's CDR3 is CASSANYRGPSANYGYTF. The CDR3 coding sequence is TGTGCCAGCAGCGCCAATTACAGGGGCCCATCAGCTAACTATGGCTACACCTTC.

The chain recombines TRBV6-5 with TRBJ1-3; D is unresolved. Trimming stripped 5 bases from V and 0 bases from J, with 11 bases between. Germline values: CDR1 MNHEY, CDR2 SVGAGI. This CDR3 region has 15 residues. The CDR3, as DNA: TGTGCCAGCAGTCTTTCTGCGGTCTCTGGAAACACCATATATTTT. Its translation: CASSLSAVSGNTIYF.

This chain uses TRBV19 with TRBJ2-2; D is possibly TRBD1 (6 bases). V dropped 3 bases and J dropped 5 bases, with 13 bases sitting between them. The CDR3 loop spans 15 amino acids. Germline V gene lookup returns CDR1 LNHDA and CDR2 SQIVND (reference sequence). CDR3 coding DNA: TGTGCCAGTAGTATTTCCGGGACATTAACCGGGGAGCTGTTTTTT. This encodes CASSISGTLTGELFF.